A single T cell receptor (beta chain) is shown here with its context. Its specificity is unknown. This sample is part of a study of cytomegalovirus exposure and HLA in healthy donors. Study summary: The approximately 120 million unique TCR beta sequences, from about 180 million T cells, were found by an earlier analysis. Study outcomes and limitations: Later analysis showed TCR association rates varying by HLA locus, highest for DRB1 and lowest for HLA-C. Some highly shared sequence variants likely arose as a pipeline artifact. Rarity held for most TCR sequences, but there were some public TCRs that occurred in many donors.

Vbeta (60) and Jbeta (13) primers were used in the PCR. This table comes from immunoSEQ multiplex PCR, and its TCRdb copy is limited to in-frame clones, with some not included. The sample has about 230,000 clones; around 89% are singletons. CDR3 length: 15 residues. Trimming left V 5 bases short and J 1 base short, with 12 bases between. Looked up from germline, CDR1 is MNHNY and CDR2 is SVGAGI (reference sequence). The sample taken for sequencing was PBMCs. The chain uses TRBV6-6 and TRBJ1-5; D not certain. The sequence was collected from a woman between 18 and 30 years old in good health and CMV-seronegative. This chain's CDR3 is CASSGSVGSNQPQHF. In DNA, the CDR3 is TGTGCCAGCAGTGGTTCCGTCGGGAGCAATCAGCCCCAGCATTTT.